This T cell receptor (beta chain) was identified in a study of T-cell memory formation after mild COVID-19. TCRdb processed the 5' RACE reads anew with MiXCR; each CDR3 protein has one entry. In the table there are about 190,000 distinct CDR3 sequences, 27% of which are singletons. The sample holds many counts of this clonotype. Its matching antigen is unknown. Study outcomes and limitations: Specificity for SARS-CoV-2 was not confirmed among the second-wave clones peaking on day 37. Most CD4+ clones that shrank were in CM and EM, while CD8+ ones turned up in EMRA.

This sequence originates from an adult woman who had mild COVID-19 (a few samples of this study predate the infection). Cell type and time point are not known. The specimen was PBMCs or a T cell subset sorted from them (not recorded which).

The CDR3 DNA sequence: TGTGCCAGCAGCCCAGCCCTGGGAGGCAAAAACATTCAGTACTTC. Its translation: CASSPALGGKNIQYF. V is TRBV7-9 and J is TRBJ2-4; D possibly corresponds to TRBD2 (6 bases). Germline CDR1 SEHNR, CDR2 FQNEAQ (reference sequence). Trimming left V 5 bases short and J 3 bases short, with 14 bases between. CDR3 length equals 15 residues.